These T cell receptor beta chains were read from a single sample in a study of CD8+ T cells in alopecia areata. Produced via immunoSEQ multiplex PCR; TCRdb's table is partial and in-frame only. The sample has 120,000 or so clones; approximately 47% are singletons. The material sequenced was NKG2D-low CD8+ T cells sorted from blood. The origin of the receptors is a human donor with alopecia areata. Both conserved end residues are part of each CDR3. A D gene is named only where the DNA matches it firmly. Clone size is shown for a subset of rows, as once, few, many or a class of expanded clone.

D	V	size	J	DNA	CDR3
TRBD2	TRBV7-2	NA	TRBJ2-1	TGTGCCAGCAGCCCCGGGACTAGTAAGTTGAATGAGCAGTTCTTC	CASSPGTSKLNEQFF
TRBD1	TRBV30	NA	TRBJ1-1	TGTGCCTGGAGTGATCCCTACAGGGGAGGAGACACTGAAGCTTTCTTT	CAWSDPYRGGDTEAFF
TRBD1	TRBV29-1	NA	TRBJ1-2	TGCAGCGTTGAATCGACAGGGGAGGGCTACACCTTC	CSVESTGEGYTF
NA	TRBV7-9	NA	TRBJ2-5	TGTGCCAGCAGCGAACGACAAGAGACCCAGTACTTC	CASSERQETQYF
TRBD2	TRBV29-1	NA	TRBJ2-3	TGCAGCGTCCTCCCGGGACTAGCGGTAACAGATACGCAGTATTTT	CSVLPGLAVTDTQYF
NA	TRBV2	NA	TRBJ2-3	TGTGCCAGCAGTGAAGGGCTAGGATGGGGGGAAGATACGCAGTATTTT	CASSEGLGWGEDTQYF
NA	TRBV4-3	NA	TRBJ2-7	TGCGCCAGCAGCCAAGATTCAGGGCCTTCCTACGAGCAGTACTTC	CASSQDSGPSYEQYF
NA	TRBV5-1	NA	TRBJ2-3	TGCGCCAGCAGCTGGGGGTCGGGCAGGTTGGATACGCAGTATTTT	CASSWGSGRLDTQYF
TRBD1	TRBV7-9	NA	TRBJ1-2	TGTGCCAGCAGCTTACCCTTATTCGACAGGGGTGGAAGCGGCTACACCTTC	CASSLPLFDRGGSGYTF
NA	TRBV27	few	TRBJ2-7	TGTGCCAGCAGTGGATATGGAGCCTCCTACGAGCAGTACTTC	CASSGYGASYEQYF
NA	TRBV6-5	NA	TRBJ2-7	TGTGCCAGCAGTTACTTCGATGGCGGCGAGCAGTACTTC	CASSYFDGGEQYF
NA	TRBV9	few	TRBJ2-7	TGTGCCAGCAGCCGAGGCGGCGGAACCTACGAGCAGTACTTC	CASSRGGGTYEQYF
TRBD2	TRBV5-6	NA	TRBJ2-7	TGTGCCAGCAGGTCCGGGACTAGCGGTACTTTTGGGGAGCAGTACTTC	CASRSGTSGTFGEQYF
NA	TRBV4-2	NA	TRBJ1-3	TGTGCCAGCAGCAAAACAGTGGACTCTGGAAACACCATATATTTT	CASSKTVDSGNTIYF
TRBD2	TRBV6-5	NA	TRBJ2-1	TGTGCCAGCAGTTACTTAGCGGGAGGGCCGAATGAGCAGTTCTTC	CASSYLAGGPNEQFF